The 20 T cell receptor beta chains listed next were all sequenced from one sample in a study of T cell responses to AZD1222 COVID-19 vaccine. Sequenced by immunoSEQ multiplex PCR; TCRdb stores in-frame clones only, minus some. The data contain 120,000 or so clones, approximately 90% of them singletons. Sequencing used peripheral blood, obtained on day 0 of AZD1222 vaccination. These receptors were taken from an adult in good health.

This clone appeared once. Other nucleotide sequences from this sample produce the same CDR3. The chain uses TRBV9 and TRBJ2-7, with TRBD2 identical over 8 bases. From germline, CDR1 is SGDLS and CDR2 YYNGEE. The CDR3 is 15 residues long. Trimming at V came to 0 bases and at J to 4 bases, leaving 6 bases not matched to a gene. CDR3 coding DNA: TGTGCCAGCAGCGTAGTAGGGACTAGTGGATACGAGCAGTACTTC. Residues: CASSVVGTSGYEQYF.

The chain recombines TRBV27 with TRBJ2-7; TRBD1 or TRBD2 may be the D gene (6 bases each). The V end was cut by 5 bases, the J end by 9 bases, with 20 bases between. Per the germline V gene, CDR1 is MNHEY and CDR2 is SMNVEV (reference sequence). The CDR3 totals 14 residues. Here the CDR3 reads CASSHLGGPGGQYF. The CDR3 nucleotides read TGTGCCAGCAGTCACCTTGGGGGCCCCGGGGGGCAGTACTTC.

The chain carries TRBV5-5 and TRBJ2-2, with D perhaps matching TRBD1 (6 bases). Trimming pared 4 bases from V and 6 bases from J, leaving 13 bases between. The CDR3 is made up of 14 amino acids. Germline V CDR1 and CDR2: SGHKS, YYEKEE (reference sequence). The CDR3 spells CASSQQGPPGELFF. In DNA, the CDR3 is TGTGCCAGCAGCCAACAGGGTCCTCCCGGGGAGCTGTTTTTT.

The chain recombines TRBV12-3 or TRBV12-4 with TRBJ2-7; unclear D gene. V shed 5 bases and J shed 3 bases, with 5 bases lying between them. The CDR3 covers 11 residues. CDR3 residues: CASSIRYEQYF. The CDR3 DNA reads TGTGCCAGCAGTATCCGCTACGAGCAGTACTTC.

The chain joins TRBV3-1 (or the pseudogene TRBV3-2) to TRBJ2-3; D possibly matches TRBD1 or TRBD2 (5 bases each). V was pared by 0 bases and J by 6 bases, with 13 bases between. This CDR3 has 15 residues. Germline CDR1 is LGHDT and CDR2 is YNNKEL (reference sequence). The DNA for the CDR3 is TGTGCCAGCAGCCAAGATGGGGGTCTTCCTGATACGCAGTATTTT. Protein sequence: CASSQDGGLPDTQYF.

DNA for the CDR3: TGTGCCAGCAGTTCCCGGACAGGGCCTAATGAAAAACTGTTTTTT. Translation: CASSSRTGPNEKLFF. The gene calls are TRBV28 and TRBJ1-4; 8 bases are shared with TRBD1. Germline CDR1 reads MDHEN; CDR2 reads SYDVKM. CDR3 length equals 15 residues. The ends lost 4 bases at V and 3 bases at J; junction bases unmatched: 4.

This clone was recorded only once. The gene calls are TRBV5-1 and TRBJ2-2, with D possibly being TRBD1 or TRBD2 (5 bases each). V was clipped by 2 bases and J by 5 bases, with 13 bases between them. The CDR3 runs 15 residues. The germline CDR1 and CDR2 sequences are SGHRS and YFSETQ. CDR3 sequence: CASSLPGGRTGELFF. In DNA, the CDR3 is TGCGCCAGCAGCTTACCTGGGGGACGGACCGGGGAGCTGTTTTTT.

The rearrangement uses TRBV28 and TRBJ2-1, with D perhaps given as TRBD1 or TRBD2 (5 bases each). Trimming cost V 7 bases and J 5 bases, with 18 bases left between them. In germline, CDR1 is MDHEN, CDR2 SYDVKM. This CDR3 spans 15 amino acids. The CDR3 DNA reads TGTGCCAGCACCCGGGACCTACGACCCCACAATGAGCAGTTCTTC. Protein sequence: CASTRDLRPHNEQFF.

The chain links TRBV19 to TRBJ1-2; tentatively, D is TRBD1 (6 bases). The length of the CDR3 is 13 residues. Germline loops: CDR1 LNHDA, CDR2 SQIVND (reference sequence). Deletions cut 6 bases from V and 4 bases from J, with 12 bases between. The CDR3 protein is CASSPDRAYGYTF. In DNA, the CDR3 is TGTGCCAGTAGCCCGGACAGAGCCTATGGCTACACCTTC. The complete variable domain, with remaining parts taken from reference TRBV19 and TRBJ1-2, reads DGGITQSPKYLFRKEGQNVTLSCEQNLNHDAMYWYRQDPGQGLRLIYYSQIVNDFQKGDIAEGYSVSREKKESFPLTVTSAQKNPTAFYLCASSPDRAYGYTFGSGTRLTVV.

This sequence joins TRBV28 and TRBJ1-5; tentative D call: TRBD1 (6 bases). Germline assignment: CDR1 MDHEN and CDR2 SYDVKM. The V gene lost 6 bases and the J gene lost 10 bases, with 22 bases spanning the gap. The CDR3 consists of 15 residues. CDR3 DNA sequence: TGTGCCAGCAGGTCCCGGGACAAGGGGGTGGTTCCCCAGCATTTT. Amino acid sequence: CASRSRDKGVVPQHF.

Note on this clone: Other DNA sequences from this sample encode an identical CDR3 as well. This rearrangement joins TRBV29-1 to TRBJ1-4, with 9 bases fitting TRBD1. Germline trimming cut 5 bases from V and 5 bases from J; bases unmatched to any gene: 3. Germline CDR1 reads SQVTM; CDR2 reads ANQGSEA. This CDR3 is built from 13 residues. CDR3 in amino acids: CSVMGQGNEKLFF. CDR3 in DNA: TGCAGCGTTATGGGACAGGGAAATGAAAAACTGTTTTTT.

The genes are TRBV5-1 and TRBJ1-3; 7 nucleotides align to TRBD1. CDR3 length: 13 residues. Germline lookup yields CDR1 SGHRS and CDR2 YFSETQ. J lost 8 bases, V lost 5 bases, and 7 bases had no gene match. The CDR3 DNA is TGCGCCAGCAGTCCTGAGGGGGCGGACACCATATATTTT. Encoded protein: CASSPEGADTIYF.

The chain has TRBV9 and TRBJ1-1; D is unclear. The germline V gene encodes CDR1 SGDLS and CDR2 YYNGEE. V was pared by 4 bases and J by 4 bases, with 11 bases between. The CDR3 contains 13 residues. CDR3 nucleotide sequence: TGTGCCAGCAGCTACCGGTGGGCCACTGAAGCTTTCTTT. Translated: CASSYRWATEAFF.

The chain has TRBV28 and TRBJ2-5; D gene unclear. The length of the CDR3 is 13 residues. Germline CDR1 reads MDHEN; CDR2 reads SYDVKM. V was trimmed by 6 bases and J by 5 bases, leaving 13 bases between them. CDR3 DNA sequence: TGTGCCAGCAGGGGTTACAATCCCGAGACCCAGTACTTC. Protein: CASRGYNPETQYF.

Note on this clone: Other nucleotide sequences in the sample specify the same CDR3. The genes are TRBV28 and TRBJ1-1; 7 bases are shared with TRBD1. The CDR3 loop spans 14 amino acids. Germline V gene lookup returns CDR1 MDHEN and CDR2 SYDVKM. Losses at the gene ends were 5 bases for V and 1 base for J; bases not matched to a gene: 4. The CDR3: CASSPWTGNTEAFF. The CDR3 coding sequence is TGTGCCAGCAGTCCCTGGACAGGGAACACTGAAGCTTTCTTT.

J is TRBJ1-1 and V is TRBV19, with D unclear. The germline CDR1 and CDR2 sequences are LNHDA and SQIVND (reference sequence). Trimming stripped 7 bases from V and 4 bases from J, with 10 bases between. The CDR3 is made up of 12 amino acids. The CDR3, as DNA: TGTGCCAGTAACGCGGGAGGCACTGAAGCTTTCTTT. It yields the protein CASNAGGTEAFF. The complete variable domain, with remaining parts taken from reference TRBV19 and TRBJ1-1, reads DGGITQSPKYLFRKEGQNVTLSCEQNLNHDAMYWYRQDPGQGLRLIYYSQIVNDFQKGDIAEGYSVSREKKESFPLTVTSAQKNPTAFYLCASNAGGTEAFFGQGTRLTVV.

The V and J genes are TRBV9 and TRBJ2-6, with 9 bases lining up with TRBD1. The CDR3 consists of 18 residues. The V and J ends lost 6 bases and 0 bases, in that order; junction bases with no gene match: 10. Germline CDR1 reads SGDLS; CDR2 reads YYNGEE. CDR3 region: CASTDRGQGFSGANVLTF. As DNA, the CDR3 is TGTGCCAGCACCGATAGGGGACAGGGATTCTCTGGGGCCAACGTCCTGACTTTC.

CDR3 in DNA: TGTGCCAGCAGCTTGGGTGGGGGGCCGGATGAAAAACTGTTTTTT. As protein: CASSLGGGPDEKLFF. The V call is TRBV5-4, the J call TRBJ1-4; D perhaps matches TRBD1 (6 bases). V was trimmed by 0 bases and J by 6 bases, leaving 12 bases between them. Germline V gene sequence: CDR1 SGHNT, CDR2 YYREEE (reference sequence). The CDR3 contains 15 residues.

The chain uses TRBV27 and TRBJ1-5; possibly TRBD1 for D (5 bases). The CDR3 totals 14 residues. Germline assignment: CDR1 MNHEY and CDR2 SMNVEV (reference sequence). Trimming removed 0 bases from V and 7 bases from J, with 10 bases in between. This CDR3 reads CASSLSRGPQPQHF. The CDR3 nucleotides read TGTGCCAGCAGTTTATCTAGGGGCCCCCAGCCCCAGCATTTT.

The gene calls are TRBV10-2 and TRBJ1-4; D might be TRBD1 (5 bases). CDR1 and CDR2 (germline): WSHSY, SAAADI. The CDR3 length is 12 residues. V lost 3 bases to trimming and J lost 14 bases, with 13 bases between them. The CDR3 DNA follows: TGCGCCAGCAGTGAAGGAGGGACCCCTCTGTTTTTT. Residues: CASSEGGTPLFF.